A selection of T cell receptor beta chains follows, all from one sample in a study of T cell repertoires in cytomegalovirus infection. TCRdb reprocessed the reads with MiXCR, giving one entry per CDR3 protein. The data show 150,000 to 200,000 distinct CDR3 sequences, with around 14% seen just once and roughly 30% held by the top ten. The source material was PBMCs. These receptors originate from a human donor in good health (CMV status not recorded). Some clones in this sample may be carry-over from other donors' samples. Both conserved end residues are part of each CDR3. The D gene is left open where the match is weak. A row's size may be missing; if present it is once, few, many or a size class.

V gene	J gene	D gene	clone size	CDR3 protein	CDR3 DNA
TRBV7-3	TRBJ2-3	.	.	CASSPLASLTDTQYF	TGTGCCAGCAGTCCCTTAGCCTCCCTCACAGATACGCAGTATTTT
TRBV20-1	TRBJ1-1	.	few	CSAREPRGRGAFF	TGCAGTGCTAGAGAACCCCGGGGGAGAGGAGCTTTCTTT
TRBV10-2	TRBJ1-2	.	many	CASSRSGTDGYTF	TGCGCCAGCAGTCGTTCAGGGACGGATGGCTACACCTTC
TRBV6-2/TRBV6-3	TRBJ2-7	.	few	CASSYSIDRLSYEQYF	TGTGCCAGCAGTTACTCTATCGACAGGCTCTCCTACGAGCAGTACTTC
TRBV28	TRBJ1-2	.	.	CASTPGGGPYGYTF	TGTGCCAGCACCCCGGGAGGAGGGCCCTATGGCTACACCTTC
TRBV2	TRBJ1-5	.	.	CASKEGSTSQPQHF	TGTGCCAGCAAGGAGGGATCCACTTCACAGCCCCAGCATTTT
TRBV7-9	TRBJ2-4	.	many	CASSPILRGNIQYF	TGTGCCAGCAGCCCAATTCTGCGGGGAAACATTCAGTACTTC
TRBV20-1	TRBJ2-7	.	few	CSARDSPGRFDEQYF	TGCAGTGCTAGAGATTCTCCGGGCAGATTTGATGAGCAGTACTTC
TRBV6-8	TRBJ2-3	.	few	CASSVLPGDTQYF	TGTGCCAGCAGCGTCCTACCCGGGGATACGCAGTATTTT
TRBV20-1	TRBJ2-7	TRBD1	few	CSASGDRNFYEQYF	TGCAGTGCTAGTGGGGACAGGAATTTCTACGAGCAGTACTTC
TRBV12-3/TRBV12-4	TRBJ2-2	.	.	CASSPSTVNTGELFF	TGTGCCAGCAGTCCATCGACCGTGAACACCGGGGAGCTGTTTTTT
TRBV12-5	TRBJ1-4	.	.	CASGLVHGQGGEKLFF	TGTGCTAGTGGTTTGGTACACGGTCAGGGAGGTGAAAAACTGTTTTTT
TRBV27	TRBJ1-1	TRBD1	.	CASSLSGDRETEAFF	TGTGCCAGCAGTTTATCGGGAGACAGGGAAACCGAAGCTTTCTTT
TRBV2	TRBJ1-5	TRBD1	many	CASSEVWTGSVQPQHF	TGTGCCAGCAGTGAAGTATGGACAGGGTCGGTTCAGCCCCAGCATTTT
TRBV9	TRBJ1-2	.	.	CASSRGLEGYTF	TGTGCCAGCTCGAGGGGCCTCGAGGGCTACACCTTC
TRBV2	TRBJ2-1	TRBD2	.	CASSGEWGGKATNNEQFF	TGTGCCAGCAGTGGGGAATGGGGGGGGAAAGCTACTAACAATGAGCAGTTCTTC
TRBV2	TRBJ2-7	.	few	CASTKGVGYEQYF	TGTGCCAGCACTAAGGGGGTCGGCTACGAGCAGTACTTC
TRBV7-2	TRBJ2-2	TRBD2	many	CASSPGSGRASGTGELFF	TGTGCCAGCAGCCCGGGCAGCGGGAGGGCCTCGGGGACCGGGGAGCTGTTTTTT
TRBV20-1	TRBJ2-2	.	few	CSARLVSVNTGELFF	TGCAGTGCTAGATTGGTTAGCGTGAACACCGGGGAGCTGTTTTTT
TRBV12-5	TRBJ1-2	.	many	CASGLGSGVLYGYTF	TGTGCTAGTGGTTTGGGTTCAGGGGTCCTCTATGGCTACACCTTC
TRBV25-1	TRBJ1-2	TRBD1	few	CASSEVGRGTGYTF	TGTGCCAGCAGTGAAGTCGGCAGGGGGACTGGCTACACCTTC
TRBV7-6	TRBJ1-4	TRBD1	many	CASSIGQGAIEKLFF	TGTGCCAGCAGCATAGGACAGGGGGCGATTGAAAAACTGTTTTTT
TRBV6-5	TRBJ1-1	.	.	CASSYSTGTEAFF	TGTGCCAGCAGTTACTCGACGGGCACTGAAGCTTTCTTT
TRBV11-2	TRBJ2-1	.	.	CASSLGGRGFYNEQFF	TGTGCCAGCAGCTTAGGGGGGCGGGGCTTCTACAATGAGCAGTTCTTC
TRBV6-1	TRBJ2-2	.	few	CASSYLGTENTGELFF	TGTGCCAGCAGTTATTTAGGGACGGAGAACACCGGGGAGCTGTTTTTT
TRBV2	TRBJ1-5	.	many	CASVRDPVSRGGQHF	TGTGCCAGCGTCCGGGACCCAGTGAGCCGAGGAGGCCAGCATTTT
TRBV30	TRBJ1-3	.	few	CAWSLTRIGNTIYF	TGTGCCTGGAGTCTCACTCGTATTGGAAACACCATATATTTT
TRBV5-1	TRBJ1-1	.	few	CASSLGDWDEAFF	TGCGCCAGCAGCTTAGGCGATTGGGATGAAGCTTTCTTT
TRBV5-1	TRBJ1-4	TRBD1	.	CASSPGQEPGNEKLFF	TGCGCCAGCAGCCCCGGACAGGAGCCAGGAAATGAAAAACTGTTTTTT
TRBV28	TRBJ2-7	.	few	CASTQGLEQYF	TGTGCCAGCACCCAAGGGCTCGAGCAGTACTTC
TRBV27	TRBJ1-2	TRBD1	.	CASSLGTALPYGYTF	TGTGCCAGCAGTCTCGGGACAGCCCTCCCCTATGGCTACACCTTC
TRBV4-2	TRBJ2-1	.	.	CASSQEARDWNEQFF	TGTGCCAGCAGCCAAGAAGCTAGGGACTGGAATGAGCAGTTCTTC
TRBV6-1	TRBJ2-3	.	.	CASKQDTQYF	TGTGCCAGCAAACAGGATACGCAGTATTTT